This T cell receptor beta chain derives from a study of PD-1 blockade in mismatch repair-deficient tumors. Overall study: Patients had 12 mismatch repair-deficient cancer types, all previously treated and progressing.

Study-level points and caveats: Tumor-resident clones, often undetectable pretreatment in blood, expanded then contracted after pembrolizumab.

All patients were mismatch repair deficient, assessed by either PCR or immunohistochemistry. A few pembrolizumab responders had their TCRs sequenced. Generated by immunoSEQ multiplex PCR, the TCRdb table keeps only in-frame clones and is missing some. The sample carries some 19,000 clones, roughly 82% recorded once. Turning to this clone: Its antigen remains unidentified.

Germline V gene lookup returns CDR1 MDHEN and CDR2 SYDVKM. The ends were cut back, 5 bases at V and 4 bases at J, with 6 bases in the middle. This CDR3 has 12 residues. This clonotype was obtained from an adult with mismatch repair-deficient cancer. The sample consisted of PBMCs, taken 52 weeks after starting pembrolizumab. The rearrangement joins TRBV28 to TRBJ1-5, with unresolved D. The CDR3 nucleotides read TGTGCCAGCAGTCTGTATAATCAGCCCCAGCATTTT. It is translated as CASSLYNQPQHF.